Below, one T cell receptor beta chain is given with its context. The antigen remains unidentified. Sequenced by immunoSEQ multiplex PCR; TCRdb stores in-frame clones only, minus some. In the table there are about 2 million clones, approximately 94% of which are singletons. The source of the sample is a study of shared clonotypes between healthy human individuals. The CDR3 contains 15 residues. Germline CDR1 MGHRA, CDR2 YSYEKL. Deletions cut 6 bases from V and 0 bases from J, with 11 bases between. Study-level findings and limits: Generation of non-shared clonotypes was less probable than generation of clonotypes shared by all four donors.

Selected positively for CCR7 and CD45RO-negative, naive CD8 cells excluded terminally differentiated effector memory CD45RA+ cells. Those who donated were healthy HIV-negative adults, with no recent acute infections or vaccinations reported. All donors were Caucasian adults living in Nashville, Tennessee. The chain carries TRBV4-1 and TRBJ2-2; tentatively, D is TRBD1 or TRBD2 (6 bases each). The TCR was taken from a young man in good health. Source material: naive CD8+ T cells sorted from blood. For the CDR3, the DNA is TGCGCCAGCAGAATCGGGGGCGCGAACACCGGGGAGCTGTTTTTT. This codes for CASRIGGANTGELFF.